The text below deals with one T cell receptor (beta chain). What it binds is not known. Losses at the gene ends were 4 bases for V and 3 bases for J; bases not matched to a gene: 5. Germline assignment: CDR1 MNHEY and CDR2 SMNVEV (reference sequence). The CDR3 spans 15 residues. These data belong to a study of shared clonotypes between healthy human individuals. Study information: Serving as donors were a couple of women and a few men, whose ages spanned 18 to 49. Donors had three CD4 naive, three CD4 memory, two CD8 naive and one CD8 memory plate apiece.

General study findings and limits: Relative to their counterparts shared across all four donors, non-shared clonotypes exhibited diminished generation probabilities. Sorted-subset sequencing was shown by rarefaction to be incomplete despite large depth.

Here immunoSEQ multiplex PCR was the method, and the copy in TCRdb shows in-frame clones only, minus some. This table has 1.4 million to 1.5 million clones, about 96% appearing once. The chain joins TRBV27 to TRBJ1-4; TRBD1 matches 7 bases. Sequences were obtained from naive CD4+ T cells sorted from blood. The subset is: CD45RA+ positively selected. The sequence was collected from a man younger than 40 in good health. CDR3 protein: CASSSLTGPNEKLFF. The CDR3 coding sequence is TGTGCCAGCAGTTCACTGACAGGGCCTAATGAAAAACTGTTTTTT.